Below, 21 T cell receptor beta chains from the same sample are listed, as sequenced in a study of blood T cell repertoires in COVID-19. The table came from immunoSEQ multiplex PCR; TCRdb's copy has only in-frame clones and leaves some out. Among under 250,000 clones listed, roughly nine tenths were seen once. The sample consisted of peripheral blood. The receptors were sampled from a woman aged 60 to 75 who had recovered from COVID-19.

The chain joins TRBV7-2 to TRBJ2-6; D unclear. Germline assignment: CDR1 SGHTA and CDR2 FQGNSA. Trimming removed 0 bases at V and 4 bases at J, with 10 bases between. The length of the CDR3 is 16 residues. CDR3 sequence: CASSLARGTGANVLTF. The DNA of the CDR3 is TGTGCCAGCAGCTTAGCGCGCGGCACCGGGGCCAACGTCCTGACTTTC.

DNA for the CDR3: TGTGCCAGCAGTTTACTACAGGGGGCGAAAGGCTACACCTTC. Translating gives CASSLLQGAKGYTF. The V gene is TRBV27, the J gene TRBJ1-2; 9 nucleotides agree with TRBD1. There are 14 residues in the CDR3. V lost 2 bases and J lost 8; bases outside the gene matches: 6. Germline V gene data show CDR1 as MNHEY and CDR2 as SMNVEV (reference sequence).

The J gene is TRBJ2-2, the V gene TRBV6-2 or TRBV6-3; 11 bases line up with TRBD1. Germline V gene data show CDR1 as MNHEY and CDR2 as SVGEGT. J gave up 5 bases and V 4 bases, and 6 bases lay outside the gene matches. This CDR3 is 16 amino acids long. CDR3 bases: TGTGCCAGCAGTTTACACGGGACAGGGGGAACCGGGGAGCTGTTTTTT. It encodes CASSLHGTGGTGELFF.

The CDR3 region is CASSSGLWYEQYF. Here the CDR3 DNA reads TGTGCCAGCAGCTCTGGACTGTGGTACGAGCAGTACTTC. The rearrangement joins TRBV7-9 to TRBJ2-7, with D tentatively TRBD2 (5 bases). V was shortened by 4 bases and J by 4 bases, with 11 bases between the two germline ends. The length of the CDR3 is 13 residues. Germline CDR1 is SEHNR and CDR2 is FQNEAQ (reference sequence).

This clone was seen just once. The chain carries TRBV6-4 and TRBJ1-6, with 7 bases lining up with TRBD1. Losses at the gene ends were 4 bases for V and 8 bases for J; bases not matched to a gene: 2. Per the germline V gene, CDR1 is MRHNA and CDR2 is SNTAGT. CDR3 length equals 13 residues. CDR3 residues: CASSADRDSPLHF. Here the CDR3 DNA reads TGTGCCAGCAGTGCCGACAGGGATTCACCCCTCCACTTT.

The V and J genes are TRBV5-8 and TRBJ2-1, with 8 nucleotides matching TRBD1. In germline, CDR1 is SGHTS, CDR2 YDEGEE. The J segment lost 6 bases and the V segment lost 4 bases, leaving 6 bases of the junction unmatched. This CDR3 has 14 amino acids. The chain's CDR3 is CASSKRTGLNEQFF. CDR3 nucleotides: TGTGCCAGCAGCAAAAGGACAGGGCTCAATGAGCAGTTCTTC.

The chain recombines TRBV28 with TRBJ2-7; 7 nucleotides match TRBD1. Unmatched junction bases numbered 9, after V lost 7 bases and J lost 6 bases. Germline V lookup: CDR1 MDHEN, CDR2 SYDVKM. The CDR3 covers 13 residues. The CDR3 region has the DNA TGTGCCAGCACCCCAGGGACAGATCTCGAGCAGTACTTC. It is translated as CASTPGTDLEQYF.

This clone was detected only once. The chain carries TRBV7-9 and TRBJ1-6; D not certain. The germline V and J ends were trimmed by 5 bases and 6 bases, with 8 bases remaining between them. Germline assignment: CDR1 SEHNR and CDR2 FQNEAQ (reference sequence). This CDR3 comprises 13 residues. The DNA of the CDR3 is TGTGCCAGCAGCCCTCGGGGTAATTCACCCCTCCACTTT. It encodes CASSPRGNSPLHF.

The chain employs TRBV18 and TRBJ2-3, with D possibly matching TRBD2 (6 bases). CDR1 and CDR2 (germline): KGHSH, LQKENI. Trimming took off 4 bases at V and 0 bases at J, with 14 bases between the two ends. This CDR3 has 16 residues. The DNA of the CDR3 is TGTGCCAGCTCACGATCTAGCGACACTAGCACAGATACGCAGTATTTT. Its translation: CASSRSSDTSTDTQYF.

The rearrangement links TRBV7-2 to TRBJ1-6, with D perhaps matching TRBD1 (5 bases). The length of the CDR3 is 15 residues. Deletions cut 3 bases from V and 9 bases from J, with 15 bases between. CDR1 and CDR2 from the germline V gene are SGHTA and FQGNSA. CDR3 in DNA: TGTGCCAGCAGCTTCGACAGCGAGGAGAGTTCACCCCTCCACTTT. It translates to CASSFDSEESSPLHF.

This chain joins TRBV6-5 and TRBJ2-4; TRBD2 matches at 7 bases. The length of the CDR3 is 15 residues. V dropped 0 bases and J dropped 9; count of bases not matched to a gene: 8. Germline loops: CDR1 MNHEY, CDR2 SVGAGI. The CDR3 loop reads CASSYSTGGGAIQYF. CDR3 nucleotide sequence: TGTGCCAGCAGTTACTCGACGGGGGGAGGCGCCATTCAGTACTTC.

The chain is built from TRBV6-5 and TRBJ2-6, with D possibly being TRBD2 (5 bases). This CDR3 comprises 16 residues. Looked up from germline, CDR1 is MNHEY and CDR2 is SVGAGI. With 2 bases removed from V and 2 bases from J, the gap between germline ends came to 10 bases. CDR3 sequence reads: CASSYGRGAGANVLTF. The DNA of the CDR3 is TGTGCCAGCAGTTACGGACGGGGAGCTGGGGCCAACGTCCTGACTTTC.

This rearrangement joins TRBV5-1 to TRBJ2-5; D remains unclear. Trimming stripped 1 base from V and 3 bases from J, with 16 bases between. Germline lookup yields CDR1 SGHRS and CDR2 YFSETQ. CDR3 length: 16 residues. The CDR3 DNA reads as TGCGCCAGCAGCTTGTACCCAGCGTTGCGTAAAGAGACCCAGTACTTC. Translation: CASSLYPALRKETQYF.

The chain links TRBV18 to TRBJ2-4; TRBD1 aligns across 7 bases. Per the germline V gene, CDR1 is KGHSH and CDR2 is LQKENI. J gave up 1 base and V 5 bases, and 5 bases lay outside the gene matches. The CDR3 is made up of 15 amino acids. In nucleotides, the CDR3 is TGTGCCAGCTCAGACAGGGCTTCGGCCAAAAACATTCAGTACTTC. The encoded protein is CASSDRASAKNIQYF.

V and J are TRBV29-1 and TRBJ2-3; 9 bases map to TRBD1. The CDR3 length is 13 residues. The germline gives CDR1 SQVTM, CDR2 ANQGSEA. With 6 bases clipped from V and 6 bases from J, the junction kept 7 bases outside the gene matches. This CDR3 is CSVPGQGADTQYF. The CDR3 DNA reads TGCAGCGTACCGGGACAGGGTGCGGATACGCAGTATTTT.

V usage is TRBV5-5 and J usage is TRBJ2-7; 7 bases fit TRBD1. The ends lost 4 bases at V and 0 bases at J; junction bases unmatched: 13. Germline CDR1 and CDR2: SGHKS and YYEKEE (reference sequence). The CDR3 totals 17 residues. Here the CDR3 reads CASSPNPSTGSSYEQYF. The CDR3 DNA is TGTGCCAGCAGCCCGAATCCTTCGACAGGGAGCTCCTACGAGCAGTACTTC.

CDR3 residues: CASSNGEAFF. For the CDR3, the DNA is TGCGCCAGCAGTAACGGTGAAGCTTTCTTT. The V and J genes are TRBV10-2 and TRBJ1-1; D unresolved. The length of the CDR3 is 10 residues. The germline V gene encodes CDR1 WSHSY and CDR2 SAAADI. V was trimmed by 5 bases and J by 7 bases, leaving 5 bases between them.

The chain joins TRBV15 to TRBJ1-2; possible D gene TRBD1, 5 bases. The CDR3 covers 15 residues. Germline CDR1 LNHNV, CDR2 YYDKDF (reference sequence). V was pared by 3 bases and J by 2 bases, with 13 bases between. The CDR3, as DNA: TGTGCCACCAGCAGTGAAGCGGGACTGAACTATGGCTACACCTTC. It translates to CATSSEAGLNYGYTF.

The rearrangement links TRBV2 to TRBJ2-7, with D maybe TRBD2 (6 bases). This CDR3 spans 13 amino acids. Trimming took 3 bases from V and 2 from J, leaving 8 bases between them. CDR1 is SNHLY, CDR2 FYNNEI, per germline. The CDR3 reads CASSEAGTYEQYF. DNA for the CDR3: TGTGCCAGCAGTGAGGCGGGAACCTACGAGCAGTACTTC.

The gene calls are TRBV5-1 and TRBJ2-2; 8 bases are shared with TRBD2. Trimming removed 3 bases from V and 6 bases from J; junction bases left unmatched: 4. The germline V gene has CDR1 SGHRS and CDR2 YFSETQ. The length of the CDR3 is 14 residues. The CDR3 nucleotides read TGCGCCAGCAGCTCGACTAGCGCGGCCGGGGAGCTGTTTTTT. This codes for CASSSTSAAGELFF.

The chain uses TRBV15 and TRBJ2-1; a weak D match, TRBD2 (7 bases). The CDR3 spans 18 residues. Germline V gene lookup returns CDR1 LNHNV and CDR2 YYDKDF (reference sequence). V was pared by 0 bases and J by 7 bases, with 22 bases between. The DNA for the CDR3 is TGTGCCACCAGCAGAGAACCGTGGCGGGGGCTCTGGGGGAATGAGCAGTTCTTC. It encodes CATSREPWRGLWGNEQFF.